The TCR beta chain under discussion was sequenced for a study of cytomegalovirus exposure and HLA in healthy donors. Study-wide points: Later on, analysis showed that most CMV-associated TCR beta chains appeared to be HLA-restricted.

With respect to this clone: The antigen is undetermined.

PCR was performed using 60 Vbeta and 13 Jbeta primers. Clones were sequenced by immunoSEQ multiplex PCR, and TCRdb holds only the in-frame ones, with some missing. This table holds under 250,000 clones, 75% to 85% found once. The CDR3 runs 16 residues. Trimming cost V 1 base and J 1 base; bases outside gene matches: 4. Germline-derived CDR1 and CDR2 are SGHNT and YYREEE (reference sequence). This clonotype was sampled from a woman aged 55-69 years in good health and CMV-seropositive. The source material was PBMCs. The chain carries TRBV5-4 and TRBJ2-2, with 7 nucleotides matching TRBD2. The CDR3 region is CASSLPPSGNTGELFF. The CDR3 coding sequence is TGTGCCAGCAGCTTGCCGCCTAGCGGGAACACCGGGGAGCTGTTTTTT.